A selection of T cell receptor beta chains follows, all from one sample in a study of cytomegalovirus exposure and HLA in healthy donors. TCRdb's copy holds only in-frame clones and misses some; the assay was immunoSEQ multiplex PCR. This table holds approximately 60,000 clones, just over 90% found once. Sequencing input: PBMCs. The receptor set was obtained from a woman aged 18-29 years in good health and CMV-seronegative. CDR3s include the opening cysteine and the closing phenylalanine or tryptophan. D genes are given only for firm matches. Rows may omit the clone size; those that give it use once, few, many or a size class.

V	size	J	D	length	DNA	CDR3
TRBV5-5	.	TRBJ2-1	TRBD2	13	TGTGCCAGCAGCTGGGGGACTACGGGTGAGCAGTTCTTC	CASSWGTTGEQFF
TRBV5-1	.	TRBJ2-2	TRBD1	16	TGCGCCAGCAGCGGCGGGGACAGGGGGCTTGTCGGGGAGCTGTTTTTT	CASSGGDRGLVGELFF
TRBV19	.	TRBJ2-7	TRBD1	15	TGTGCCAGTAGTTGGGGACAGGGAGGGGCCTACGAGCAGTACTTC	CASSWGQGGAYEQYF
TRBV5-5	.	TRBJ1-4	.	11	TGTGCCAGTCGGGGGGGTGAAAAACTGTTTTTT	CASRGGEKLFF
TRBV28	.	TRBJ2-2	.	13	TGTGCCAGCAGTTTCTTGAACACCGGGGAGCTGTTTTTT	CASSFLNTGELFF
TRBV6-1	.	TRBJ2-7	TRBD2	12	TGTGCCAGCCGTAGCGGGACCTACGAGCAGTACTTC	CASRSGTYEQYF
TRBV18	.	TRBJ1-3	TRBD1	19	TGTGCCAGCTCACCTTCACACGGGACAGGGGCCCTATCTGGAAACACCATATATTTT	CASSPSHGTGALSGNTIYF
TRBV5-1	.	TRBJ1-1	.	17	TGCGCCAGCAGCTCACAGGGCTTTCTCGGGTCGTACGGTGAAGCTTTCTTT	CASSSQGFLGSYGEAFF
TRBV30	.	TRBJ2-2	TRBD2	15	TGTGCCTGGAACCTAGCGGGAGAAGGCACCGGGGAGCTGTTTTTT	CAWNLAGEGTGELFF
TRBV29-1	once	TRBJ1-1	.	16	TGCAGCGTTGTCGGCGCTGGGGGCACAACCCCAGGGGAAGCTTTCTTT	CSVVGAGGTTPGEAFF
TRBV27	.	TRBJ2-3	TRBD2	16	TGTGCCAGCGCTAGACTAGCGGGGTATCTTACAGATACGCAGTATTTT	CASARLAGYLTDTQYF
TRBV2	once	TRBJ1-6	TRBD1	17	TGTGCCATCTACCGGGACAGGGGGCTTTCACGTAATTCACCCCTCCACTTT	CAIYRDRGLSRNSPLHF
TRBV27	.	TRBJ1-6	.	20	TGTGCCAGCAGCCCAACTCGCCCGATCAGGGCCCGCTCCTATAATTCACCCCTCCACTTT	CASSPTRPIRARSYNSPLHF
TRBV2	.	TRBJ1-2	.	13	TGTGCCACCCAGGGCCCCGAAGGGGATGGCTACACCTTC	CATQGPEGDGYTF
TRBV7-3	once	TRBJ2-7	.	16	TGTGCCAGCAGCCCCTCCCCCAGGGCGAGCTCCTACGAGCAGTACTTC	CASSPSPRASSYEQYF
TRBV19	.	TRBJ2-1	TRBD2	21	TGTGCACTCTATTTAGGGGGGGGGACTAGCGGGAGGTCTATCAGCGTAGGTGAGCAGTTCTTC	CALYLGGGTSGRSISVGEQFF
TRBV27	.	TRBJ2-7	.	13	TGTGCCAGCAGTTTCGGTCCGAAATCCGAGCAGTACTTC	CASSFGPKSEQYF
TRBV11-3	.	TRBJ2-1	.	17	TGTGCCAGCAGCTTAGAGGGACCTTGGACAGCGTTCAATGAGCAGTTCTTC	CASSLEGPWTAFNEQFF
TRBV28	.	TRBJ1-2	.	15	TGTGCCAGCAGTTTATGGACGACAGGAGACCATGGCTACACCTTC	CASSLWTTGDHGYTF